The present T cell receptor (beta chain) was sequenced within a study of cytomegalovirus exposure and HLA in healthy donors. For the study at large: Per a later analysis, the 550 to 850 first-cohort and 120 validation repertoires shared one platform. Study-wide results and limits: The tendency of first-cohort TCR clusters to co-occur in the 110 or so validation repertoires emerged from a later analysis. A few CMV-associated chains proved CMV antigen-specific in vitro.

Produced via immunoSEQ multiplex PCR; TCRdb's table is partial and in-frame only. The sample gives approximately 140,000 clones, around 87% of which show up once; around 10% is in the top ten. About this clone itself: Antigen specificity is unknown. A read error may produce the germline difference seen at one junction end.

Germline CDR1 reads DFQATT; CDR2 reads SNEGSKA (reference sequence). The CDR3 totals 10 residues. The sample was PBMCs. This clonotype originated in a man between 18 and 29 years old in good health and CMV-seropositive. This chain uses TRBV20-1 with TRBJ1-1; TRBD1 might be the D (6 bases). CDR3 sequence reads: CSAYRDLIVF. Written as DNA, the CDR3 is TGCAGTGCTTACAGGGACCTGATCGTCTTT.